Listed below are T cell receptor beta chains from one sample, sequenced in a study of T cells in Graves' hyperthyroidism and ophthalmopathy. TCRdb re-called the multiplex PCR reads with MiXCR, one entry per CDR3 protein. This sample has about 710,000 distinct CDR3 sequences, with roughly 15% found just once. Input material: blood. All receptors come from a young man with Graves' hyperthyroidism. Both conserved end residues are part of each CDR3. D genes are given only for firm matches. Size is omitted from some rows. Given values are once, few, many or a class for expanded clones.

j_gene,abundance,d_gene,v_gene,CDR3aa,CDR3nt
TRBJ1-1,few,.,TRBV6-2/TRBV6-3,CATMTEGGMEYTEAFF,TGTGCCACCATGACGGAGGGGGGCATGGAATACACTGAAGCTTTCTTT
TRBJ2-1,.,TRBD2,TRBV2,CASSSTGLAIAFF,TGTGCCAGCAGTTCCACCGGACTAGCCATAGCGTTCTTC
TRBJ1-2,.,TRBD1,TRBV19,CASSIRTGGAYGYTF,TGTGCCAGTAGTATCCGTACAGGGGGCGCGTATGGCTACACCTTC
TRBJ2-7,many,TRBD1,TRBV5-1,CASSWGQGVYEQYF,TGCGCCAGCAGCTGGGGACAGGGAGTCTACGAGCAGTACTTC
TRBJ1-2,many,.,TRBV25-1,CASSPQWGDYGYTF,TGTGCCAGCAGTCCTCAGTGGGGGGACTATGGCTACACCTTC
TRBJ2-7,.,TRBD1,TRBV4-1,CASSQHGTDREQYF,TGCGCCAGCAGCCAACACGGGACAGATCGCGAGCAGTACTTC
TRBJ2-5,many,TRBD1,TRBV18,CASSPRDRSQETQYF,TGTGCCAGCTCACCCCGGGACAGAAGTCAAGAGACCCAGTACTTC
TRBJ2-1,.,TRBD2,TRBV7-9,CASSPAGLAGVGQFF,TGTGCCAGCAGCCCAGCGGGGCTAGCGGGAGTGGGGCAGTTCTTC
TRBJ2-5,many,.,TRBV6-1,CASSVSRWETQYF,TGTGCCAGCAGTGTCTCCAGGTGGGAGACCCAGTACTTC
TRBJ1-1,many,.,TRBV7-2,CASSGSKNTEAFF,TGTGCCAGCAGCGGCAGCAAGAACACTGAAGCTTTCTTT